The rows below give T cell receptor beta chains drawn from one sample of a study of cytotoxic CD8 clonotypes in ibrutinib-treated CLL. Profiling relied on immunoSEQ multiplex PCR, and the TCRdb table lists in-frame clones only, not all of them. The sample carries 35,000 to 50,000 clones, roughly 70% recorded once. Sequenced material: PBMCs, taken at disease progression, from a patient treated with ibrutinib. Every receptor here comes from a human donor with chronic lymphocytic leukemia. Both conserved end residues are part of each CDR3. The D gene is left open where the match is weak. Size is stated for part of the rows, as once, few or many counts, or as a class when the clone is expanded.

size | D | J | V | DNA | CDR3
- | - | TRBJ1-4 | TRBV6-1 | TGTGCCAGCCGAGGTGGGGGTACGGAAAAACTGTTTTTT | CASRGGGTEKLFF
- | - | TRBJ1-5 | TRBV28 | TGTGCCAGCAGTTTTACGGCAGGGGTCTGGCAGCCCCAGCATTTT | CASSFTAGVWQPQHF
- | - | TRBJ2-7 | TRBV7-9 | TGTGCCAGCAGCAGGCCAGCCTCCTACGAGCAGTACTTC | CASSRPASYEQYF
- | - | TRBJ2-7 | TRBV6-5 | TGTGCCAGCAGACTCATTCGGGGCGCCTACGAGCAGTACTTC | CASRLIRGAYEQYF
once | - | TRBJ2-7 | TRBV7-9 | TGTGCCAGCAGCTTTCCGCCAGGGGAGCAGTACTTC | CASSFPPGEQYF
once | - | TRBJ1-2 | TRBV27 | TGTGCCAGCAGTCGAAACAGGGAGGAGCATGGCTACACCTTC | CASSRNREEHGYTF
- | TRBD2 | TRBJ2-5 | TRBV2 | TGTGCCAGCAGTAGGGAGACTAGCACAGAGACCCAGTACTTC | CASSRETSTETQYF
few | TRBD2 | TRBJ2-1 | TRBV28 | TGTGCCAGCAGTTTAATGTCGCTAGCGGGAGGGCCTTGGCGGGATGAGCAGTTCTTC | CASSLMSLAGGPWRDEQFF
- | - | TRBJ2-1 | TRBV5-6 | TGTGCCAGCAGTGGGACTGCCTTTTTCGGGCAGTTCTTC | CASSGTAFFGQFF
- | - | TRBJ2-7 | TRBV9 | TGTGCCAGCAGCGTACTAAGCGAATCCTACGAGCAGTACTTC | CASSVLSESYEQYF
- | TRBD1 | TRBJ2-7 | TRBV18 | TGTGCCAGCTCACCTCCGGGACAGAAATACGAGCAGTACTTC | CASSPPGQKYEQYF
- | - | TRBJ1-1 | TRBV5-3 | TGTGCCAGAAGCCCCACTGAAGCTTTCTTT | CARSPTEAFF
- | - | TRBJ2-5 | TRBV2 | TGTGCCAGCAGTGGACAACTCCAAGAGACCCAGTACTTC | CASSGQLQETQYF
medium-sized | - | TRBJ2-7 | TRBV10-3 | TGTGCCATCGAATGGAAAGGGGAGCAGTACTTC | CAIEWKGEQYF
- | - | TRBJ2-7 | TRBV2 | TGTGCCAGCACACTAGAGTACGAGCAGTACTTC | CASTLEYEQYF
- | TRBD1 | TRBJ1-2 | TRBV6-4 | TGTGCCAGCAGTGACTACCCGGGACAGGGGTATGGCTACACCTTC | CASSDYPGQGYGYTF
once | - | TRBJ2-7 | TRBV7-2 | TGTGCCAGCAGCACAACAGGCGCAGTAGGCTACGAGCAGTACTTC | CASSTTGAVGYEQYF
- | TRBD1 | TRBJ2-7 | TRBV23-1 | TGCGCCAGCAGTCAAAGCCGGGACAGGGGGATCCACCTCTACGAGCAGTACTTC | CASSQSRDRGIHLYEQYF
few | - | TRBJ2-7 | TRBV9 | TGTGCCAGCAGCGCCCCCCACTCGGGAGAGCAGTACTTC | CASSAPHSGEQYF
once | - | TRBJ1-2 | TRBV6-5 | TGTGCCAGCAGTTACCTCGGGGGCTATGGCTACACCTTC | CASSYLGGYGYTF
once | - | TRBJ2-7 | TRBV6-5 | TGTGCCAGCAGTTACTCGGTCGATAGGCTCTACGAGCAGTACTTC | CASSYSVDRLYEQYF
once | TRBD1 | TRBJ2-7 | TRBV6-5 | TGTGCCAGCAGTTACCTAAACACAGGGGCCCACGAGCAGTACTTC | CASSYLNTGAHEQYF
large | - | TRBJ1-1 | TRBV19 | TGTGCCAGTAGTATATCCGGGGGAGGGACTGAAGCTTTCTTT | CASSISGGGTEAFF
- | - | TRBJ2-3 | TRBV11-3 | TGTGCCAGCAGCTTAGCCTTTGGGCATGGCACAGATACGCAGTATTTT | CASSLAFGHGTDTQYF
- | TRBD1 | TRBJ1-2 | TRBV9 | TGTGCCAGTTGTCCCGGGACAGGGTCCTATGGCTACACCTTC | CASCPGTGSYGYTF
- | - | TRBJ2-5 | TRBV5-1 | TGCGCCAGCAGCACAACAGGGACCAGAGAGACCCAGTACTTC | CASSTTGTRETQYF
once | - | TRBJ1-2 | TRBV6-1 | TGTGCCAGCAGTGAAGCGGGGGACTATGGCTACACCTTC | CASSEAGDYGYTF
- | TRBD1 | TRBJ1-4 | TRBV27 | TGTGCCAGCAGTTTTACAGGGGGCGCTGGGGAAAAACTGTTTTTT | CASSFTGGAGEKLFF
- | - | TRBJ2-7 | TRBV6-5 | TGTGCCACGGAGGCAGGGGATTTCGAGCAGTACTTC | CATEAGDFEQYF
few | - | TRBJ2-2 | TRBV7-8 | TGTGCCAGCAGCTTAGCTTCCGGGGAGCTGTTTTTT | CASSLASGELFF